The 2 T cell receptor beta chains given below trace back to one sample, sequenced in a study of shared clonotypes between healthy human individuals. TCRdb's copy holds only in-frame clones and misses some; the assay was immunoSEQ multiplex PCR. The repertoire holds a few million clones, with just over 90% as singletons. Material for sequencing was naive CD4+ T cells from PBMCs. Sample subset: CD45RA+ positively selected. The source is a man aged 18-30 years in good health. Some clones in this sample may be carry-over from other donors' samples.

This chain uses TRBV2 with TRBJ1-5; D might be TRBD1 (6 bases). V was clipped by 5 bases and J by 0 bases, with 11 bases between them. The CDR3 has 15 residues. Germline loops: CDR1 SNHLY, CDR2 FYNNEI. CDR3 protein: CASSSQGISNQPQHF. In DNA, the CDR3 is TGTGCCAGCAGTTCTCAGGGGATTAGCAATCAGCCCCAGCATTTT. Filled out from reference TRBV2 and TRBJ1-5, the complete variable domain reads EPEVTQTPSHQVTQMGQEVILRCVPISNHLYFYWYRQILGQKVEFLVSFYNNEISEKSEIFDDQFSVERPDGSNFTLKIRSTKLEDSAMYFCASSSQGISNQPQHFGDGTRLSIL.

The rearrangement uses TRBV7-9 and TRBJ1-1; 7 nucleotides match TRBD1. Germline CDR1 SEHNR, CDR2 FQNEAQ (reference sequence). This CDR3 comprises 18 residues. Unmatched junction bases numbered 18, after V lost 5 bases and J lost 3 bases. The CDR3 DNA is TGTGCCAGCAGCCAATTCGCCCAGGGGGGGCTGAGGGACACTGAAGCTTTCTTT. Translating gives CASSQFAQGGLRDTEAFF.